This T cell receptor (beta chain) comes out of a study of T cell responses to AZD1222 COVID-19 vaccine. Some clones are missing from TCRdb's copy, which holds only in-frame ones; the method was immunoSEQ multiplex PCR. This sample has 130,000 to 150,000 clones, with about 91% found just once. CDR3 length: 16 residues. J lost 1 base, V lost 10 bases, and 14 bases had no gene match. CDR1 LNHDA and CDR2 SQIVND come from the germline V gene (reference sequence). Regarding this clone: Its antigen is not identified.

General study results and limits: Repertoires were sampled only after the peak T cell response. Spike-specific TCR depth and breadth grew after two AZD1222 doses.

The receptor was derived from an adult in good health. Sequencing used peripheral blood, obtained on day 0 of AZD1222 vaccination. V and J are TRBV19 and TRBJ1-2, with 8 bases lining up with TRBD1. The CDR3 protein is CATRPPGTGLNYGYTF. As DNA, the CDR3 is TGTGCCACGCGTCCCCCCGGGACAGGACTTAACTATGGCTACACCTTC.